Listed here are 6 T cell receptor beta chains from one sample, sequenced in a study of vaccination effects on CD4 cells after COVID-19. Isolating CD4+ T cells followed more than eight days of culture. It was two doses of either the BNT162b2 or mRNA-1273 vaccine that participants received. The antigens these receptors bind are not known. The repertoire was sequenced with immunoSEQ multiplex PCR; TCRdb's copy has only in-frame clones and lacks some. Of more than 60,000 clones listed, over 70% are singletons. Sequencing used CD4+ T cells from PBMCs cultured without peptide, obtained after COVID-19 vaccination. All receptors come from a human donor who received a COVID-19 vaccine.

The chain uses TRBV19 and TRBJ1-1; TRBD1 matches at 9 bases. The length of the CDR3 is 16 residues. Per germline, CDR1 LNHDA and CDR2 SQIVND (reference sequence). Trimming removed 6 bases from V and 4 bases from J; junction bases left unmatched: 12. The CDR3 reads CASRGSGTGRTTEAFF. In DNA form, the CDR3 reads TGTGCCAGTAGGGGTTCTGGGACAGGGAGGACCACTGAAGCTTTCTTT.

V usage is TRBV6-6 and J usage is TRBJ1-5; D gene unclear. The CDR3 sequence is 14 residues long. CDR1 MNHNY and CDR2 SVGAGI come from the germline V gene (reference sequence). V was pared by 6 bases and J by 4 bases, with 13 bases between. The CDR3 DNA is TGTGCCAGCAGGGACCTGAGGGTGAATCAGCCCCAGCATTTT. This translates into CASRDLRVNQPQHF.

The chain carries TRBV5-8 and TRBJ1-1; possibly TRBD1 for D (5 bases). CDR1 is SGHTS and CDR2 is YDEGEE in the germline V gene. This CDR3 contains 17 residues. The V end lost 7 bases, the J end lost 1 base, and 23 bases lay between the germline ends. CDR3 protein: CASPEGMRGLTNTEAFF. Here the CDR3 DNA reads TGTGCCAGCCCAGAGGGGATGCGGGGGTTAACGAACACTGAAGCTTTCTTT.

The CDR3 DNA reads as TGTGCCAGCAGTGAATCCCTAGCGGGGGCCTACAATGAGCAGTTCTTC. Protein product: CASSESLAGAYNEQFF. The gene calls are TRBV6-1 and TRBJ2-1; 10 bases are shared with TRBD2. Per the germline V gene, CDR1 is MNHNS and CDR2 is SASEGT. The CDR3 runs to 16 residues. Trimming removed 2 bases from V and 2 bases from J; junction bases left unmatched: 3.

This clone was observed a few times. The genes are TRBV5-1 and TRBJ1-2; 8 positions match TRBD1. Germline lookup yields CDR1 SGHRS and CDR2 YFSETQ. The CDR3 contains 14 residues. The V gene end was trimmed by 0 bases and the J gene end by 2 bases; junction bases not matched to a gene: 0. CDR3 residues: CASSLGQGNYGYTF. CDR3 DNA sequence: TGCGCCAGCAGCTTGGGACAGGGGAACTATGGCTACACCTTC.

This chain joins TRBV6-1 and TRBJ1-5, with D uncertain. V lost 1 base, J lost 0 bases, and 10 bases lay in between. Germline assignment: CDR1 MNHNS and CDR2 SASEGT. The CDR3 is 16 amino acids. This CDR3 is CASSEGMGYSNQPQHF. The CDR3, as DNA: TGTGCCAGCAGTGAAGGGATGGGGTATAGCAATCAGCCCCAGCATTTT.